Shown below are 11 T cell receptor beta chains from a single sample sequenced in a study of blood T cell repertoires in COVID-19. Produced via immunoSEQ multiplex PCR; TCRdb's table is partial and in-frame only. The table shows around 200,000 clones, with over 75% occurring only once. The sequenced sample consisted of PBMCs or T cells enriched from blood (not recorded which). These receptors originate from a young woman who had recovered from COVID-19.

CDR3 sequence (DNA): TGTGCCAGCAGTAAGGGGACTAGCTTGACCGGGGAGCTGTTTTTT. This gives the protein CASSKGTSLTGELFF. This rearrangement joins TRBV6-2 or TRBV6-3 to TRBJ2-2, with 9 bases matching TRBD2. The CDR3 extends over 15 amino acids. V lost 5 bases and J lost 5; bases outside the gene matches: 6. Germline loops: CDR1 MNHEY, CDR2 SVGEGT.

The V and J genes are TRBV11-1 and TRBJ2-7; TRBD1 matches 8 bases. The CDR3 runs to 14 residues. Germline V gene data show CDR1 as SGHAT and CDR2 as FQDESV (reference sequence). Germline trimming cut 2 bases from V and 7 bases from J; bases unmatched to any gene: 7. CDR3 residues: CASSLQGARGEQYF. As DNA, the CDR3 is TGTGCCAGCAGCTTACAGGGGGCGCGTGGAGAGCAGTACTTC.

The CDR3 bases are TGTGCCAGCGGGGTCAGGCGGACTAGCGGGTACGCCTACAATGAGCAGTTCTTC. Residues: CASGVRRTSGYAYNEQFF. This sequence joins TRBV28 and TRBJ2-1; 11 bases fit TRBD2. J lost 2 bases, V lost 8 bases, and 14 bases had no gene match. The CDR3 spans 18 residues. Germline CDR1 and CDR2: MDHEN and SYDVKM.

This rearrangement joins TRBV7-9 to TRBJ1-1, with D perhaps matching TRBD1 (5 bases). Trimming removed 2 bases at V and 5 bases at J, with 18 bases between. The CDR3 is 16 amino acids. CDR1 and CDR2 (germline): SEHNR, FQNEAQ (reference sequence). CDR3: CASSLRAGFEGTEAFF. CDR3 DNA sequence: TGTGCCAGCAGCTTAAGGGCGGGGTTCGAGGGGACTGAAGCTTTCTTT.

The chain has TRBV27 and TRBJ1-5, with D uncertain. This CDR3 has 14 amino acids. CDR1 is MNHEY and CDR2 is SMNVEV in the germline V gene (reference sequence). V shed 2 bases and J shed 3 bases, with 8 bases lying between them. The CDR3 loop reads CASSLGQPNQPQHF. CDR3 bases: TGTGCCAGCAGTTTAGGGCAGCCCAATCAGCCCCAGCATTTT.

This chain connects TRBV7-9 to TRBJ2-5; D not resolved. Trimming shortened V by 5 bases and J by 5 bases, and 9 bases separated the two germline ends. Germline lookup yields CDR1 SEHNR and CDR2 FQNEAQ (reference sequence). This CDR3 is built from 12 residues. Written as DNA, the CDR3 is TGTGCCAGCAGCCCCCCCAGGGAGACCCAGTACTTC. Translating it yields CASSPPRETQYF.

This chain joins TRBV5-1 and TRBJ1-4; D call uncertain. Germline V gives CDR1 SGHRS, CDR2 YFSETQ. CDR3 length equals 14 residues. Deletions cut 3 bases from V and 7 bases from J, with 13 bases between. In nucleotides, the CDR3 is TGCGCCAGCAGCTACCGAGTCGGGAGTGAAAAACTGTTTTTT. This codes for CASSYRVGSEKLFF.

The rearrangement joins TRBV7-2 to TRBJ2-3; D gene ambiguous. The CDR3 is made up of 13 amino acids. The germline gives CDR1 SGHTA, CDR2 FQGNSA. Trimming shortened V by 4 bases and J by 6 bases, and 11 bases separated the two germline ends. The CDR3 here is CASSYRVADTQYF. CDR3 nucleotides: TGTGCCAGCAGCTACCGAGTAGCCGATACGCAGTATTTT. The entire variable domain, with the rest obtained from reference TRBV7-2 and TRBJ2-3, is as follows: GAGVSQSPSNKVTEKGKDVELRCDPISGHTALYWYRQSLGQGLEFLIYFQGNSAPDKSGLPSDRFSAERTGGSVSTLTIQRTQQEDSAVYLCASSYRVADTQYFGPGTRLTVL.

The chain joins TRBV19 to TRBJ2-7, with D unresolved. The V end was cut by 4 bases, the J end by 7 bases, with 8 bases between. CDR1 and CDR2 from the germline V gene are LNHDA and SQIVND (reference sequence). This CDR3 has 11 amino acids. The CDR3 spells CASSNSREQYF. The CDR3, as DNA: TGTGCCAGTAGTAATTCGAGGGAGCAGTACTTC.

The J gene is TRBJ2-1, the V gene TRBV11-3; tentative D call: TRBD2 (6 bases). The CDR3 extends over 16 amino acids. Germline V lookup: CDR1 SGHNT, CDR2 YENEEA. V dropped 5 bases and J dropped 2 bases, with 16 bases sitting between them. CDR3 residues: CASSPAGTQTYNEQFF. CDR3 sequence (DNA): TGTGCCAGCAGCCCTGCAGGGACTCAAACCTACAATGAGCAGTTCTTC.

The genes are TRBV24-1 and TRBJ2-2; 11 nucleotides agree with TRBD2. J was trimmed by 0 bases and V by 4 bases; bases with no gene match: 9. Germline V gene lookup returns CDR1 KGHDR and CDR2 SFDVKD. CDR3 length equals 19 residues. CDR3: CATSDKRRTSGPNTGELFF. CDR3 nucleotide sequence: TGTGCCACCAGTGACAAGCGCCGGACTAGCGGGCCGAACACCGGGGAGCTGTTTTTT.